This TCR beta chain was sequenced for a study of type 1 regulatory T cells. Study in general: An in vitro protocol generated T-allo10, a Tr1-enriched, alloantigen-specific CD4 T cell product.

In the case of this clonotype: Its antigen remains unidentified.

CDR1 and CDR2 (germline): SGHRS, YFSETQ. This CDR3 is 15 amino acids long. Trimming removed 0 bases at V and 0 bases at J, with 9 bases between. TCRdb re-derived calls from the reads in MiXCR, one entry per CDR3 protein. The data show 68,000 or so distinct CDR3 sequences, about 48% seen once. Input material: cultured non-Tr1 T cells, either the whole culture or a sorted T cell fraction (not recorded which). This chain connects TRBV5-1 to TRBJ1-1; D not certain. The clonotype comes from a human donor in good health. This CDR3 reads CASSLAEGVNTEAFF. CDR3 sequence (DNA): TGCGCCAGCAGCTTGGCCGAGGGTGTGAACACTGAAGCTTTCTTT. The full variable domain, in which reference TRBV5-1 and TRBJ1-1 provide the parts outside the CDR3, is KAGVTQTPRYLIKTRGQQVTLSCSPISGHRSVSWYQQTPGQGLQFLFEYFSETQRNKGNFPGRFSGRQFSNSRSEMNVSTLELGDSALYLCASSLAEGVNTEAFFGQGTRLTVV.